Included here is one T cell receptor (beta chain) sequence, with context. Germline CDR1 and CDR2: MDHEN and SYDVKM. Deletions cut 5 bases from V and 0 bases from J, with 11 bases between. The CDR3 covers 15 residues. The cohort comprised adults aged 18 to 89 years residing in about two dozen US areas. The sample comes from a study of blood T cell repertoires in COVID-19. About the study: The study drew acute and convalescent COVID-19 samples from the United States, Italy and Spain. The analysed material was cDNA or gDNA that came from T cells, B-cell-depleted T cells, or PBMCs.

Original handling: Using reference gene primer amplification, nucleated cell counts were estimated. The table came from immunoSEQ multiplex PCR; TCRdb's copy has only in-frame clones and leaves some out. That table supplies the V and J calls and clone size; D and trimming were determined from the DNA. Of about 300,000 clones listed, roughly 85% are singletons. The J gene is TRBJ1-3, the V gene TRBV28; D gene unclear. The receptor was isolated from a woman younger than 45 who had recovered from COVID-19. Input material: PBMCs or T cells enriched from blood (not recorded which). CDR3 sequence reads: CASSPTVGSGNTIYF. Written as DNA, the CDR3 is TGTGCCAGCAGTCCTACAGTGGGCTCTGGAAACACCATATATTTT.